The 26 T cell receptor beta chains listed next were all sequenced from one sample in a study of cytomegalovirus exposure and HLA in healthy donors. This table comes from immunoSEQ multiplex PCR, and its TCRdb copy is limited to in-frame clones, with some not included. The sample consists of roughly 250,000 clones, about 90% of them appearing once. Sequencing was performed on PBMCs. These TCRs come from a young woman in good health and CMV-seronegative.

The V and J genes are TRBV6-5 and TRBJ2-3; 16 positions match TRBD2. V lost 7 bases to trimming and J lost 7 bases; unmatched junction nucleotides: 5. Germline lookup yields CDR1 MNHEY and CDR2 SVGAGI. The CDR3 loop spans 15 amino acids. The CDR3 coding sequence is TGTGCCAGCACCCAGGGACTAGCGGGGGGGCATACGCAGTATTTT. Translation gives CASTQGLAGGHTQYF.

The sample holds one count of this clone. For the CDR3, the DNA is TGTGCCAGCAGCTCCGAACGAGGGAACACTGAAGCTTTCTTT. Translation: CASSSERGNTEAFF. J is TRBJ1-1 and V is TRBV6-6; D ambiguous. Germline CDR1 is MNHNY and CDR2 is SVGAGI (reference sequence). This CDR3 spans 14 amino acids. With 6 bases removed from V and 1 base from J, the gap between germline ends came to 12 bases.

The CDR3 here is CASSPDASSLLETQYF. The CDR3 region has the DNA TGTGCCAGCAGCCCCGATGCTAGCAGTCTTCTTGAGACCCAGTACTTC. This rearrangement joins TRBV27 to TRBJ2-5, with D possibly TRBD2 on 5 matching bases. The CDR3 loop spans 16 amino acids. V was cut by 6 bases and J by 5 bases, with 22 bases left in between. CDR1 is MNHEY, CDR2 SMNVEV, per germline (reference sequence).

The chain recombines TRBV27 with TRBJ1-5; 8 nucleotides align to TRBD1. Germline lookup yields CDR1 MNHEY and CDR2 SMNVEV (reference sequence). The CDR3 sequence is 16 residues long. The V segment lost 0 bases and the J segment 6 bases; nucleotides outside the gene matches: 7. The CDR3 reads CASSLSAGQGAQPQHF. CDR3 nucleotide sequence: TGTGCCAGCAGTTTATCAGCCGGGCAGGGGGCTCAGCCCCAGCATTTT.

The rearrangement uses TRBV7-6 and TRBJ2-2, with a weak D call TRBD1 (6 bases). This CDR3 contains 13 residues. Germline V gene lookup returns CDR1 SGHVS and CDR2 FNYEAQ. Trimming left V 5 bases short and J 6 bases short, with 10 bases between. The CDR3 is CASSTTGPGELFF. The CDR3, as DNA: TGTGCCAGCAGCACCACAGGGCCCGGGGAGCTGTTTTTT.

This sequence joins TRBV7-9 and TRBJ2-1; 10 positions match TRBD2. V lost 5 bases to trimming and J lost 8 bases; unmatched junction nucleotides: 9. Germline CDR1 is SEHNR and CDR2 is FQNEAQ (reference sequence). The CDR3 contains 15 residues. The CDR3 sequence: CASSRKLGTSDEQFF. In nucleotides, the CDR3 is TGTGCCAGCAGCCGGAAACTAGGGACTAGCGATGAGCAGTTCTTC.

V and J are TRBV7-2 and TRBJ1-1, with no clear D. Germline CDR1 is SGHTA and CDR2 is FQGNSA. Trimming removed 5 bases at V and 5 bases at J, with 15 bases between. The CDR3 covers 14 residues. CDR3 bases: TGTGCCAGCAGCCCGCGGGCAGTCCGAACTGAAGCTTTCTTT. Amino acids: CASSPRAVRTEAFF. Filled out from reference TRBV7-2 and TRBJ1-1, the complete variable domain reads GAGVSQSPSNKVTEKGKDVELRCDPISGHTALYWYRQSLGQGLEFLIYFQGNSAPDKSGLPSDRFSAERTGGSVSTLTIQRTQQEDSAVYLCASSPRAVRTEAFFGQGTRLTVV.

This rearrangement joins TRBV10-3 to TRBJ1-3; D is ambiguous. The V gene's germline CDR1 is ENHRY and CDR2 SYGVKD. The ends were cut back, 5 bases at V and 0 bases at J, with 5 bases in the middle. This CDR3 is built from 13 residues. CDR3 amino acids: CAISTSSGNTIYF. As DNA, the CDR3 is TGTGCCATCAGTACTAGCTCTGGAAACACCATATATTTT.

Details on this clone: Other DNA sequences in the same sample also yield this CDR3. This rearrangement joins TRBV9 to TRBJ2-2; D unresolved. The CDR3 spans 15 residues. CDR1 is SGDLS, CDR2 YYNGEE, per germline. V was trimmed by 0 bases and J by 2 bases, leaving 8 bases between them. CDR3 nucleotides: TGTGCCAGCAGCGTAGCTCCCAGTAACACCGGGGAGCTGTTTTTT. Amino acid sequence: CASSVAPSNTGELFF.

The chain links TRBV27 to TRBJ1-2; TRBD1 agrees at 7 bases. V shed 5 bases, J shed 7 bases, and the junction held 22 bases outside the gene matches. Germline CDR1 reads MNHEY; CDR2 reads SMNVEV (reference sequence). This CDR3 comprises 18 residues. The CDR3 coding sequence is TGTGCCAGCAGTCCCCGACAGGGTGAAAGAGGAAGCAGGCTTGGCTACACCTTC. Its translation is CASSPRQGERGSRLGYTF.

The chain has TRBV6-1 and TRBJ2-1; no definite D call. V was cut by 6 bases and J by 6 bases, with 9 bases left in between. The CDR3 consists of 12 residues. Looked up from germline, CDR1 is MNHNS and CDR2 is SASEGT. CDR3 DNA: TGTGCCAGCAGGGGCGTGGCCAATGAGCAGTTCTTC. The encoded protein is CASRGVANEQFF.

In this sample, this clone turned up a few times. This chain uses TRBV7-2 with TRBJ2-7; possibly TRBD1 for D (5 bases). The CDR3 sequence is 13 residues long. Trimming pared 4 bases from V and 2 bases from J, leaving 9 bases between. Looked up from germline, CDR1 is SGHTA and CDR2 is FQGNSA. This chain's CDR3 is CASSSDSTYEQYF. DNA for the CDR3: TGTGCCAGCAGCTCCGACAGCACCTACGAGCAGTACTTC.

The sample holds one count of this clone. The CDR3 DNA reads TGTGCCATCAGTGAGTCAGTAGATCAGCCCCAGCATTTT. Encoded protein: CAISESVDQPQHF. The chain uses TRBV10-3 and TRBJ1-5; D is unclear. CDR1 is ENHRY, CDR2 SYGVKD, per germline. V gave up 0 bases and J gave up 5 bases, with 5 bases separating them. This CDR3 has 13 amino acids.

CDR3 bases: TGTGCCAGCAGCCCTGGGACAGGGGGTATATTCAATGAGCAGTTCTTC. Protein: CASSPGTGGIFNEQFF. This chain joins TRBV7-6 and TRBJ2-1; 11 positions match TRBD1. There are 16 residues in the CDR3. Germline V gives CDR1 SGHVS, CDR2 FNYEAQ. V shed 5 bases, J shed 6 bases, and the junction held 9 bases outside the gene matches.

J is TRBJ1-1 and V is TRBV4-1; possibly TRBD1 for D (5 bases). The CDR3 has 15 amino acids. V lost 1 base to trimming and J lost 1 base, with 10 bases between them. Germline V gene sequence: CDR1 MGHRA, CDR2 YSYEKL. CDR3 residues: CASSQARQTNTEAFF. CDR3 in DNA: TGCGCCAGCAGCCAAGCCCGACAGACGAACACTGAAGCTTTCTTT.

The chain is built from TRBV27 and TRBJ1-6; 9 bases are shared with TRBD1. This CDR3 spans 15 amino acids. V dropped 4 bases and J dropped 9; count of bases not matched to a gene: 7. Germline loops: CDR1 MNHEY, CDR2 SMNVEV (reference sequence). The CDR3 loop is CASSYGQGSFSPLHF. DNA of the CDR3: TGTGCCAGCAGTTATGGACAGGGGTCTTTTTCACCCCTCCACTTT.

The rearrangement joins TRBV7-9 to TRBJ2-6; D is undetermined. The germline CDR1 and CDR2 sequences are SEHNR and FQNEAQ (reference sequence). The CDR3 spans 16 residues. Trimming removed 5 bases at V and 0 bases at J, with 11 bases between. The CDR3 DNA reads as TGTGCCAGCAGCCCAGTGGGCTACTCTGGGGCCAACGTCCTGACTTTC. Translating it yields CASSPVGYSGANVLTF. Based on the CDR3 plus reference TRBV7-9 and TRBJ2-6, the full variable domain is DTGVSQNPRHKITKRGQNVTFRCDPISEHNRLYWYRQTLGQGPEFLTYFQNEAQLEKSRLLSDRFSAERPKGSFSTLEIQRTEQGDSAMYLCASSPVGYSGANVLTFGAGSRLTVL.

This clone showed up just once. The chain links TRBV18 to TRBJ2-3, with 9 bases matching TRBD1. The CDR3 has 20 amino acids. With 4 bases clipped from V and 2 bases from J, the junction kept 19 bases outside the gene matches. Germline V gene data show CDR1 as KGHSH and CDR2 as LQKENI. The CDR3 region is CASSRRQGVVSPVVTDTQYF. CDR3 in DNA: TGTGCCAGCTCACGAAGACAGGGGGTCGTCAGTCCCGTCGTCACAGATACGCAGTATTTT.

CDR3 sequence reads: CAISDRDRSFYEQYF. Here the CDR3 DNA reads TGTGCCATCAGTGACCGGGACAGGTCCTTCTACGAGCAGTACTTC. The rearrangement links TRBV10-3 to TRBJ2-7; 8 nucleotides line up with TRBD1. The junction had 7 bases not matched to a gene; V was cut back by 3 bases and J by 3 bases. CDR1 is ENHRY, CDR2 SYGVKD, per germline. CDR3 length: 15 residues.

This clone was recorded once. V is TRBV11-3 and J is TRBJ2-5; possible D gene TRBD2, 6 bases. This CDR3 comprises 15 residues. The germline V gene has CDR1 SGHNT and CDR2 YENEEA. The V end was cut by 2 bases, the J end by 5 bases, with 15 bases between. The CDR3 nucleotides are TGTGCCAGCAGCTTAAGGGCGGGATTCTCTGAGACCCAGTACTTC. Protein sequence: CASSLRAGFSETQYF. The whole variable domain, remainder taken from reference TRBV11-3 and TRBJ2-5, is EAGVVQSPRYKIIEKKQPVAFWCNPISGHNTLYWYLQNLGQGPELLIRYENEEAVDDSQLPKDRFSAERLKGVDSTLKIQPAELGDSAVYLCASSLRAGFSETQYFGPGTRLLVL.

J is TRBJ1-2 and V is TRBV27; D might be TRBD1 (6 bases). CDR3 length equals 16 residues. Germline V gene data show CDR1 as MNHEY and CDR2 as SMNVEV (reference sequence). V gave up 5 bases and J gave up 5 bases, with 21 bases separating them. The CDR3 spells CASSPIGGYSEYGYTF. The CDR3 DNA reads as TGTGCCAGCAGTCCAATAGGGGGATATTCGGAGTATGGCTACACCTTC.

V usage is TRBV5-1 and J usage is TRBJ1-6; 10 nucleotides match TRBD1. Germline CDR1 reads SGHRS; CDR2 reads YFSETQ. V lost 0 bases and J lost 8; bases outside the gene matches: 11. The CDR3 runs 18 residues. CDR3 sequence reads: CASSLGGTGTGDYSPLHF. In DNA form, the CDR3 reads TGCGCCAGCAGCTTGGGGGGGACCGGGACAGGGGATTATTCACCCCTCCACTTT.

This rearrangement joins TRBV28 to TRBJ2-1; TRBD1 might be the D (6 bases). The germline V gene encodes CDR1 MDHEN and CDR2 SYDVKM. V shed 6 bases and J shed 7 bases, with 10 bases lying between them. This CDR3 contains 12 residues. The CDR3 coding sequence is TGTGCCAGCAGCCTAAGGGGGAATGAGCAGTTCTTC. Amino acid sequence: CASSLRGNEQFF.

The gene calls are TRBV6-1 and TRBJ2-7; 9 positions agree with TRBD1. V was pared by 4 bases and J by 3 bases, with 4 bases of the junction left unmatched. The CDR3 has 14 amino acids. In germline, CDR1 is MNHNS, CDR2 SASEGT. In nucleotides, the CDR3 is TGTGCCAGCAGTGCCCGGGACAGGGTCTACGAGCAGTACGTC. This encodes CASSARDRVYEQYV.

This chain links TRBV7-3 with TRBJ2-6, with D unclear. The CDR3 is 15 residues long. Germline V gene data show CDR1 as SGHTA and CDR2 as FQGTGA. The ends were cut back, 1 base at V and 4 bases at J, with 8 bases in the middle. CDR3 bases: TGTGCCAGCAGCTTAATCCCCGCGGGGGCCAACGTCCTGACTTTC. Amino acids: CASSLIPAGANVLTF.

DNA for the CDR3: TGCGCCAGCAGCCCGGGGGACGGATACAATGAGCAGTTCTTC. This gives the protein CASSPGDGYNEQFF. The chain has TRBV5-1 and TRBJ2-1; tentative D call: TRBD2 (6 bases). The CDR3 spans 14 residues. Germline CDR1 SGHRS, CDR2 YFSETQ. V was pared by 4 bases and J by 4 bases, with 12 bases between.